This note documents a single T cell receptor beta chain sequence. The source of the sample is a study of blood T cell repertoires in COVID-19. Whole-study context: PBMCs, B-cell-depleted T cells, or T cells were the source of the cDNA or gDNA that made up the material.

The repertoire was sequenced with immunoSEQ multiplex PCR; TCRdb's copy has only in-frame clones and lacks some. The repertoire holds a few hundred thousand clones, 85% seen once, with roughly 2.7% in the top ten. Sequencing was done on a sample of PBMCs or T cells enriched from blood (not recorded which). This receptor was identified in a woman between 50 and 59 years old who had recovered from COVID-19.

CDR3 in amino acids: CASAQGLRTEAFF. The DNA of the CDR3 is TGTGCTAGTGCCCAGGGGTTGAGGACTGAAGCTTTCTTT. This chain joins TRBV12-5 and TRBJ1-1, with TRBD1 as a possible D gene (6 bases). The V end was cut by 7 bases, the J end by 5 bases, with 14 bases between. This CDR3 has 13 amino acids. CDR1 is LGHNT and CDR2 is FRNRAP in the germline V gene.